This T cell receptor (beta chain) was profiled in a study of shared clonotypes between healthy human individuals. Across the study: Per donor, three plates held CD4 naive cells, three held CD4 memory, two held CD8 naive and one held CD8 memory. Findings and caveats of the study: Rarefaction gave evidence that sorted-subset sequencing remained incomplete despite large depth. The sharing of roughly 5% of naive CD4 clonotypes was seen across a few donors.

Only in-frame clones appear in the TCRdb table, and some are missing; sequencing was by immunoSEQ multiplex PCR. The sample holds fewer than 1.8 million clones; approximately 98.5% are singletons and the top ten take over 0.3%. With respect to this clone: Its antigen is unidentified.

Each sample came from a Caucasian adult donor living in Nashville, Tennessee. Sequencing was performed on naive CD4+ T cells sorted from blood. Subset given: CD45RA+ positively selected. The TCR sequence derives from a man aged 25 to 40 in good health.

In DNA form, the CDR3 reads TGTGCCAGCGGTAAAACAGGGTACACTGAAGCTTTCTTT. Translated, it gives CASGKTGYTEAFF. This chain joins TRBV9 and TRBJ1-1; D perhaps matches TRBD1 (6 bases). V was pared by 7 bases and J by 3 bases, with 13 bases between. The germline V gene has CDR1 SGDLS and CDR2 YYNGEE. The CDR3 length is 13 residues.